Below, 32 T cell receptor beta chains from the same sample are listed, as sequenced in a study of T cell responses to AZD1222 COVID-19 vaccine. The assay was immunoSEQ multiplex PCR, and TCRdb's table has in-frame clones only and misses some. Among around 94,000 clones listed, around nine tenths were seen once. The input for sequencing was peripheral blood, taken on day 0 of AZD1222 vaccination. The receptors derive from an adult in good health.

This rearrangement joins TRBV4-3 to TRBJ2-6; D remains unclear. There are 17 residues in the CDR3. V lost 4 bases and J lost 2, with 15 bases in between. Germline loops: CDR1 LGHNA, CDR2 YSLEER. In DNA, the CDR3 is TGCGCCAGCAGCCGAATCCAAGGTGCGGCTGGGGCCAACGTCCTGACTTTC. This translates into CASSRIQGAAGANVLTF.

V and J are TRBV4-2 and TRBJ2-1, with 10 bases that match TRBD1. V lost 3 bases, J lost 10 bases, and 12 bases stayed unmatched. Germline V gene lookup returns CDR1 LGHNA and CDR2 YNFKEQ. This CDR3 has 16 residues. The CDR3 bases are TGTGCCAGCAGCCAGCCAACCGGGACAGGGGTTGGGGAGCAGTTCTTC. It yields the protein CASSQPTGTGVGEQFF.

This clone has a handful of counts. The chain links TRBV2 to TRBJ2-7; 8 nucleotides agree with TRBD2. The germline V gene encodes CDR1 SNHLY and CDR2 FYNNEI. The V and J ends lost 7 bases and 5 bases, in that order; junction bases with no gene match: 7. The CDR3 is made up of 13 amino acids. CDR3 sequence: CASTQRREDEQYF. Here the CDR3 DNA reads TGTGCCAGCACCCAAAGGCGGGAGGACGAGCAGTACTTC.

This chain uses TRBV25-1 with TRBJ1-1; TRBD1 aligns across 10 bases. The germline V gene encodes CDR1 MGHDK and CDR2 SYGVNS. With V trimmed by 6 bases and J by 7 bases, 5 bases remained unmatched. This CDR3 has 13 amino acids. CDR3 region: CASRDRGIGEAFF. CDR3 bases: TGTGCCAGCAGGGACAGGGGGATCGGTGAAGCTTTCTTT.

This chain joins TRBV5-4 and TRBJ1-3, with 8 bases matching TRBD1. Trimming took 0 bases from V and 6 from J; bases not matched to a gene: 5. The CDR3 covers 15 residues. Per germline, CDR1 SGHNT and CDR2 YYREEE (reference sequence). The CDR3, as DNA: TGTGCCAGCAGCTTGGCGGAGACAGGGGAAAACACCATATATTTT. This codes for CASSLAETGENTIYF.

The chain is built from TRBV27 and TRBJ1-5; 7 bases are shared with TRBD1. Germline CDR1 reads MNHEY; CDR2 reads SMNVEV (reference sequence). V gave up 4 bases and J gave up 9 bases; unmatched junction bases: 15. This CDR3 contains 16 residues. The chain's CDR3 is CASSSQGRPSGRPQHF. The CDR3 nucleotides read TGTGCCAGCAGTTCACAGGGGCGCCCCTCCGGTCGGCCCCAGCATTTT.

This clone was recorded a few times. The chain has TRBV9 and TRBJ2-6; the D gene could be TRBD1 or TRBD2 (5 bases each). V lost 0 bases and J lost 1, with 5 bases in between. The CDR3 totals 15 residues. Germline values: CDR1 SGDLS, CDR2 YYNGEE. CDR3 sequence reads: CASSVGGSGANVLTF. The CDR3, as DNA: TGTGCCAGCAGCGTAGGGGGGTCTGGGGCCAACGTCCTGACTTTC. Full variable domain (missing parts from reference TRBV9 and TRBJ2-6): DSGVTQTPKHLITATGQRVTLRCSPRSGDLSVYWYQQSLDQGLQFLIQYYNGEERAKGNILERFSAQQFPDLHSELNLSSLELGDSALYFCASSVGGSGANVLTFGAGSRLTVL.

The chain is built from TRBV2 and TRBJ1-5; no definite D call. The germline CDR1 and CDR2 sequences are SNHLY and FYNNEI. The CDR3 runs to 12 residues. V was pared by 3 bases and J by 4 bases, with 4 bases between. CDR3 DNA sequence: TGTGCCAGCAGTGATGGAAATCAGCCCCAGCATTTT. It encodes CASSDGNQPQHF.

The rearrangement links TRBV6-2 or TRBV6-3 to TRBJ2-2; D is ambiguous. Trimming left V 0 bases short and J 0 bases short, with 11 bases between. Per germline, CDR1 MNHEY and CDR2 SVGEGT. The CDR3 has 17 residues. The CDR3 reads CASSYSTRFANTGELFF. The CDR3 bases are TGTGCCAGCAGTTACTCGACCAGATTCGCGAACACCGGGGAGCTGTTTTTT.

This chain links TRBV15 with TRBJ1-6; D not certain. In germline, CDR1 is LNHNV, CDR2 YYDKDF (reference sequence). The CDR3 spans 14 residues. Trimming took off 0 bases at V and 8 bases at J, with 8 bases between the two ends. CDR3 nucleotide sequence: TGTGCCACCAGCAGAGATCTGGGAGATTCACCCCTCCACTTT. Protein sequence: CATSRDLGDSPLHF.

This clone was detected once. The J gene is TRBJ1-1, the V gene TRBV5-1, with a tentative D call TRBD1 (5 bases). V was cut by 0 bases and J by 0 bases, with 15 bases left in between. Germline CDR1 SGHRS, CDR2 YFSETQ. This CDR3 contains 17 residues. The CDR3 is CASSLAGGRMMNTEAFF. In DNA, the CDR3 is TGCGCCAGCAGCTTGGCCGGGGGGAGAATGATGAACACTGAAGCTTTCTTT. Full variable domain (remainder filled in from reference TRBV5-1 and TRBJ1-1): KAGVTQTPRYLIKTRGQQVTLSCSPISGHRSVSWYQQTPGQGLQFLFEYFSETQRNKGNFPGRFSGRQFSNSRSEMNVSTLELGDSALYLCASSLAGGRMMNTEAFFGQGTRLTVV.

The CDR3 nucleotides read TGCGCCAGCAGCTTGGAGGGGGCCCTCACGCCGGATACCCAGCATTTT. This sequence encodes CASSLEGALTPDTQHF. This chain joins TRBV5-1 and TRBJ1-5; 7 nucleotides align to TRBD1. Germline CDR1 SGHRS, CDR2 YFSETQ. The CDR3 length is 16 residues. The V segment lost 0 bases and the J segment 11 bases; nucleotides outside the gene matches: 14.

This clone was detected once. This chain connects TRBV4-3 to TRBJ1-2; D possibly corresponds to TRBD1 (5 bases). Germline V gene sequence: CDR1 LGHNA, CDR2 YSLEER. This CDR3 region has 13 residues. The V end lost 1 base, the J end lost 7 bases, and 10 bases lay between the germline ends. CDR3 sequence: CASSQGQGGGYTF. In nucleotides, the CDR3 is TGCGCCAGCAGCCAAGGGCAGGGTGGTGGCTACACCTTC.

In nucleotides, the CDR3 is TGCGCCAGCAGCACAACAGGGAGTCTAGGCAATCAGCCCCAGCATTTT. Encoded protein: CASSTTGSLGNQPQHF. This chain joins TRBV4-1 and TRBJ1-5, with D perhaps TRBD1 (6 bases). This CDR3 has 16 residues. The V end was cut by 5 bases, the J end by 2 bases, with 16 bases between. CDR1 and CDR2 (germline): MGHRA, YSYEKL.

The genes are TRBV18 and TRBJ1-1, with TRBD1 identical over 9 bases. Per germline, CDR1 KGHSH and CDR2 LQKENI. This CDR3 is 16 amino acids long. Unmatched junction bases numbered 10, after V lost 3 bases and J lost 5 bases. CDR3 coding DNA: TGTGCCAGCTCACCGTCTACCCCGGGACAGGGAACTGAAGCTTTCTTT. Translation: CASSPSTPGQGTEAFF.

This chain links TRBV4-1 with TRBJ1-5; D gene uncertain. Deletions cut 2 bases from V and 0 bases from J, with 8 bases between. The CDR3 is 15 residues long. Germline CDR1 MGHRA, CDR2 YSYEKL. The CDR3 loop is CASSQFVYSNQPQHF. Here the CDR3 DNA reads TGCGCCAGCAGCCAATTTGTGTATAGCAATCAGCCCCAGCATTTT.

The CDR3 DNA sequence: TGTGCCAGTAGTATAACAGGGGCCGTAGCTAACTATGGCTACACCTTC. Translation gives CASSITGAVANYGYTF. The rearrangement uses TRBV19 and TRBJ1-2; 7 bases are a match to TRBD1. With 2 bases clipped from V and 0 bases from J, the junction kept 6 bases outside the gene matches. Per the germline V gene, CDR1 is LNHDA and CDR2 is SQIVND (reference sequence). The CDR3 contains 16 residues.

This chain links TRBV18 with TRBJ1-5, with D possibly TRBD1 on 5 matching bases. V lost 5 bases to trimming and J lost 2 bases, with 13 bases between them. CDR1 and CDR2 from the germline V gene are KGHSH and LQKENI. This CDR3 spans 15 amino acids. CDR3 sequence (DNA): TGTGCCAGCTCAGTTATCAGGGTTGGCAATCAGCCCCAGCATTTT. The encoded protein is CASSVIRVGNQPQHF.

The CDR3 here is CASSASQGADIQYF. Here the CDR3 DNA reads TGTGCCAGTAGTGCCTCACAGGGGGCGGACATTCAGTACTTC. The chain joins TRBV19 to TRBJ2-4; the match to TRBD1 covers 9 bases. The V and J ends lost 5 bases and 8 bases, in that order; junction bases with no gene match: 7. CDR1 and CDR2 from the germline V gene are LNHDA and SQIVND (reference sequence). This CDR3 has 14 amino acids. Drawing the rest from reference TRBV19 and TRBJ2-4, the complete variable domain is DGGITQSPKYLFRKEGQNVTLSCEQNLNHDAMYWYRQDPGQGLRLIYYSQIVNDFQKGDIAEGYSVSREKKESFPLTVTSAQKNPTAFYLCASSASQGADIQYFGAGTRLSVL.

The count of this clone is one. The rearrangement joins TRBV5-6 to TRBJ1-2; D remains unclear. The CDR3 is made up of 12 amino acids. Germline V CDR1 and CDR2: SGHDT, YYEEEE. V was pared by 1 base and J by 6 bases, with 7 bases between. CDR3 sequence reads: CASSLSGDGYTF. DNA of the CDR3: TGTGCCAGCAGCTTGAGTGGGGATGGCTACACCTTC.

J is TRBJ1-6 and V is TRBV7-9, with TRBD1 matching 9 bases. The CDR3 consists of 14 residues. The V gene's germline CDR1 is SEHNR and CDR2 FQNEAQ (reference sequence). V was pared by 5 bases and J by 9 bases, with 5 bases of the junction left unmatched. The CDR3 sequence is CASSLGQGGSPLHF. The DNA for the CDR3 is TGTGCCAGCAGCCTGGGACAGGGAGGTTCACCCCTCCACTTT.

The chain recombines TRBV4-3 with TRBJ2-7; D is unclear. The V gene's germline CDR1 is LGHNA and CDR2 YSLEER. V was shortened by 0 bases and J by 8 bases, with 8 bases between the two germline ends. The CDR3 is made up of 12 amino acids. As DNA, the CDR3 is TGCGCCAGCAGCCAAGATTCGGTTAAGCAGTACTTC. Translated, it gives CASSQDSVKQYF.

This clone occurred once. CDR3 sequence reads: CASTRGLAGASINEQFF. The DNA of the CDR3 is TGTGCCAGCACCAGGGGCCTAGCGGGGGCGTCGATCAATGAGCAGTTCTTC. The V and J genes are TRBV9 and TRBJ2-1; TRBD2 agrees at 10 bases. This CDR3 has 17 amino acids. V was clipped by 6 bases and J by 6 bases; unmatched bases: 15. Germline assignment: CDR1 SGDLS and CDR2 YYNGEE.

CDR3 coding DNA: TGTGCCAGCAGTCCGGCCGGGACAGGGGTCGGGGAGCTGTTTTTT. This codes for CASSPAGTGVGELFF. The rearrangement links TRBV5-4 to TRBJ2-2, with TRBD1 matching 10 bases. J gave up 7 bases and V 5 bases, and 8 bases lay outside the gene matches. The CDR3 spans 15 residues. Germline CDR1 and CDR2: SGHNT and YYREEE (reference sequence).

The rearrangement uses TRBV27 and TRBJ2-1; D not certain. Germline CDR1 is MNHEY and CDR2 is SMNVEV (reference sequence). Trimming left V 5 bases short and J 5 bases short, with 13 bases between. CDR3 length equals 14 residues. Here the CDR3 DNA reads TGTGCCAGCAGTCCCCTGCTGGACCACAATGAGCAGTTCTTC. Its protein is CASSPLLDHNEQFF.

This clone has just a few counts. The rearrangement uses TRBV20-1 and TRBJ2-1; D is perhaps TRBD2 (5 bases). Per the germline V gene, CDR1 is DFQATT and CDR2 is SNEGSKA (reference sequence). V lost 0 bases to trimming and J lost 8 bases, with 5 bases between them. CDR3 size: 11 residues. In nucleotides, the CDR3 is TGCAGTGCTAGAGATAGCGATGAGCAGTTCTTC. Amino acid sequence: CSARDSDEQFF.

The CDR3 reads CSVNGAEGNIQYF. As DNA, the CDR3 is TGCAGCGTTAACGGGGCGGAGGGGAACATTCAGTACTTC. The V and J genes are TRBV29-1 and TRBJ2-4, with D possibly matching TRBD2 (6 bases). The V end lost 5 bases, the J end lost 7 bases, and 15 bases lay between the germline ends. Germline V gene data show CDR1 as SQVTM and CDR2 as ANQGSEA. This CDR3 spans 13 amino acids.

V usage is TRBV6-5 and J usage is TRBJ1-4; no firm D call. CDR3 length: 15 residues. V lost 6 bases to trimming and J lost 0 bases, with 11 bases between them. Per germline, CDR1 MNHEY and CDR2 SVGAGI. DNA for the CDR3: TGTGCCAGCAGGGGTTACGGGACAACTAATGAAAAACTGTTTTTT. It yields the protein CASRGYGTTNEKLFF.

The V gene is TRBV9, the J gene TRBJ2-3; 7 bases map to TRBD2. Trimming cost V 0 bases and J 5 bases; bases outside gene matches: 9. Germline CDR1 reads SGDLS; CDR2 reads YYNGEE. This CDR3 has 16 amino acids. The CDR3 nucleotides read TGTGCCAGCAGCGTAGATGGGCGGGAGTACGGAGATACGCAGTATTTT. Amino acid sequence: CASSVDGREYGDTQYF.

This chain uses TRBV12-3 or TRBV12-4 with TRBJ2-1; no firm D call. Trimming left V 7 bases short and J 3 bases short, with 4 bases between. The CDR3 contains 11 residues. The DNA of the CDR3 is TGTGCCAGCAAGGGCTACAATGAGCAGTTCTTC. Its translation is CASKGYNEQFF.

The chain is built from TRBV14 and TRBJ2-7; 12 bases are a match to TRBD2. The J segment lost 1 base and the V segment lost 2 bases, leaving 3 bases of the junction unmatched. Germline V CDR1 and CDR2: SGHDN, FVKESK. The CDR3 has 16 residues. The CDR3 sequence: CASSQTSGRSSYEQYF. The DNA for the CDR3 is TGTGCCAGCAGCCAAACTAGCGGGAGGAGTTCCTACGAGCAGTACTTC.

A single count supports this clone. The chain couples TRBV12-3 or TRBV12-4 to TRBJ1-2; 8 nucleotides match TRBD1. J was trimmed by 8 bases and V by 6 bases; bases with no gene match: 8. There are 13 residues in the CDR3. The CDR3 here is CASSTYRGSGYTF. DNA of the CDR3: TGTGCCAGCAGCACCTACAGGGGGAGCGGCTACACCTTC.